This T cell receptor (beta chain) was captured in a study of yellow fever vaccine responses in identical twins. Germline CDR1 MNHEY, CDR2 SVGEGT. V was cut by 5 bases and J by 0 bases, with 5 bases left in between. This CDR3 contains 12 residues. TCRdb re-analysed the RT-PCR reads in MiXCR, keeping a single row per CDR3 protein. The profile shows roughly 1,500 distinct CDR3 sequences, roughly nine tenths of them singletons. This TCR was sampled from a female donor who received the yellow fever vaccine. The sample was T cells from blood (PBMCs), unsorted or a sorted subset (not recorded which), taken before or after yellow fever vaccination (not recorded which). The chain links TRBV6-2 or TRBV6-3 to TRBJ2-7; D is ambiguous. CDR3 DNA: TGTGCCAGCAGTCGCGGCTCCTACGAGCAGTACTTC. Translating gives CASSRGSYEQYF.